These 17 T cell receptor gamma chains were sequenced from one sample in a study of Vδ1+ human thymocytes. Study-level results: Thymic TRG and TRD repertoires appeared highly polyclonal, with Gaussian CDR3 length distributions.

RNA was extracted from the cells and then reverse transcribed. Pooled V-gene forward primers with one constant-region reverse primer generated the CDR3 amplicons by multiplex PCR. TCRdb repeated clone calling on the multiplex PCR reads with CATT. Of 7,000 to 9,500 gamma-chain clones detected, less than 70% appear once; the ten largest clones hold approximately 1.3%. These receptors have no identified antigens. Source material: Vdelta1+ gamma-delta thymocytes from the thymus. The subset here: FACS-sorted CD3+ TCRalphabeta- TCRVdelta1+ TCRVdelta2- thymocytes. The receptor set was obtained from a girl under three years old who had congenital heart surgery.

This clone has just a few counts. The identical CDR3 is also encoded by other nucleotide sequences in the sample. V is TRGV3 and J is TRGJ1 or TRGJ2. In the absence of a J gene in TCRdb, the DNA was matched to germline to assign it here. The germline gives CDR1 VTNTFY, CDR2 YDVSTARD (reference sequence). The CDR3 covers 11 residues. V shed 3 bases, J shed 11 bases, and the junction held 7 bases outside the gene matches. CDR3 bases: TGTGCCACCTGGGACCGCTCGGAGAAACTCTTT. Its translation: CATWDRSEKLF.

The chain couples TRGV9 to TRGJ1 or TRGJ2. The J gene is not listed in TCRdb, so it was assigned here from a DNA match to germline. This CDR3 has 16 residues. Looked up from germline, CDR1 is GITISATS and CDR2 is ISYDGTV (reference sequence). The junction had 13 bases not matched to a gene; V was cut back by 0 bases and J by 5 bases. CDR3 sequence (DNA): TGTGCCTTGTGGGAGGTGCACCCCCATATCGATTATAAGAAACTCTTT. Its translation is CALWEVHPHIDYKKLF.

This chain links TRGV9 with TRGJ1 or TRGJ2. The J gene was not available in TCRdb and was assigned here by matching the DNA to germline segments. The germline CDR1 and CDR2 sequences are GITISATS and ISYDGTV (reference sequence). This CDR3 spans 14 amino acids. V lost 3 bases and J lost 2; bases outside the gene matches: 7. CDR3 coding DNA: TGTGCCTTGTGGGAGTCGACCTATTATTATAAGAAACTCTTT. Protein: CALWESTYYYKKLF.

This clone was seen a few times. V is TRGV9 and J is TRGJ1 or TRGJ2. As TCRdb names no J gene, one was assigned here on the basis of a DNA match to germline. In germline, CDR1 is GITISATS, CDR2 ISYDGTV (reference sequence). This CDR3 contains 16 residues. Trimming at V came to 0 bases and at J to 8 bases, leaving 16 bases not matched to a gene. CDR3: CALWEVHPPSTNKKLF. In nucleotides, the CDR3 is TGTGCCTTGTGGGAGGTGCACCCCCCCAGCACGAATAAGAAACTCTTT.

This clone came up once. The V call is TRGV9, the J call TRGJ1 or TRGJ2. The J gene is not listed in TCRdb, so it was assigned here from a DNA match to germline. With 1 base clipped from V and 2 bases from J, the junction kept 8 bases outside the gene matches. The CDR3 totals 15 residues. Per germline, CDR1 GITISATS and CDR2 ISYDGTV (reference sequence). This CDR3 is CALWEVTSDYYKKLF. The CDR3 region has the DNA TGTGCCTTGTGGGAGGTCACTTCGGATTATTATAAGAAACTCTTT.

In this sample, this clone turned up a few times. This chain joins TRGV8 and TRGJ1 or TRGJ2. The CDR3 runs to 10 residues. Germline assignment: CDR1 VENAVY and CDR2 YDSYNSRV. V lost 4 bases and J lost 9; bases outside the gene matches: 3. The CDR3 nucleotides read TGTGCCACCTGGGAGTCTAAGAAACTCTTT. Residues: CATWESKKLF.

The chain is built from TRGV3 and TRGJ1 or TRGJ2. TCRdb carries no J gene annotation; the J gene was assigned here by matching the DNA with germline. The CDR3 is 12 residues long. CDR1 is VTNTFY, CDR2 YDVSTARD, per germline (reference sequence). V trimming: 0 bases; J trimming: 9 bases; junction bases outside the gene matches: 5. The CDR3 nucleotides are TGTGCCACCTGGGACAGGCTATCTAAGAAACTCTTT. Protein product: CATWDRLSKKLF.

The table lists this clone with a few counts. This sequence joins TRGV5 and TRGJ1 or TRGJ2. The J segment lost 5 bases and the V segment lost 0 bases, leaving 7 bases of the junction unmatched. The V gene's germline CDR1 is VINAFY and CDR2 YDVSNSKD. This CDR3 contains 14 residues. CDR3 coding DNA: TGTGCCACCTGGGACAGGCGGGGCGATTATAAGAAACTCTTT. Protein product: CATWDRRGDYKKLF.

J is TRGJP2 and V is TRGV4. TCRdb supplies no J gene; here it was assigned by aligning the nucleotide sequence to germline. The V gene end was trimmed by 0 bases and the J gene end by 8 bases; junction bases not matched to a gene: 3. CDR1 EGSTGY and CDR2 YDSYTSSV come from the germline V gene. This CDR3 spans 13 amino acids. The chain's CDR3 is CATWDGRDWIKTF. The CDR3 coding sequence is TGTGCCACCTGGGATGGGCGAGATTGGATCAAGACGTTT.

The chain is built from TRGV3 and TRGJP2. TCRdb is silent on the J gene; assignment here came from matching the DNA to germline. The trim removed 0 bases at V and 10 bases at J, leaving 5 bases unmatched. This CDR3 spans 13 amino acids. Germline CDR1 and CDR2: VTNTFY and YDVSTARD (reference sequence). CDR3 sequence (DNA): TGTGCCACCTGGGACAGGCCTAGTTGGATCAAGACGTTT. Protein sequence: CATWDRPSWIKTF.

This chain links TRGV9 with TRGJP2. Germline matching of the DNA provided the J gene here, since TCRdb leaves it blank. Germline V CDR1 and CDR2: GITISATS, ISYDGTV (reference sequence). The CDR3 is made up of 15 amino acids. The junction had 2 bases not matched to a gene; V was cut back by 0 bases and J by 1 base. The CDR3 DNA is TGTGCCTTGTGGGAGGTGATTAGTAGTGATTGGATCAAGACGTTT. Its translation is CALWEVISSDWIKTF.

In this sample, this clone turned up a few times. The rearrangement joins TRGV3 to TRGJ1 or TRGJ2. In germline, CDR1 is VTNTFY, CDR2 YDVSTARD (reference sequence). The CDR3 is 14 residues long. V was pared by 3 bases and J by 5 bases, with 10 bases of the junction left unmatched. The CDR3 loop reads CATWDVSFDYKKLF. The CDR3 DNA is TGTGCCACCTGGGACGTCAGTTTTGATTATAAGAAACTCTTT.

The rearrangement joins TRGV8 to TRGJ1 or TRGJ2. TCRdb carries no J gene annotation; the J gene was assigned here by matching the DNA with germline. The CDR3 covers 16 residues. Germline V CDR1 and CDR2: VENAVY, YDSYNSRV. V shed 0 bases, J shed 9 bases, and the junction held 17 bases outside the gene matches. The CDR3 protein is CATWDRPPGPGGKKLF. CDR3 nucleotide sequence: TGTGCCACCTGGGATAGGCCACCGGGACCGGGGGGTAAGAAACTCTTT.

This clone appeared a few times. V usage is TRGV3 and J usage is TRGJ1 or TRGJ2. CDR1 is VTNTFY, CDR2 YDVSTARD, per germline (reference sequence). With 6 bases clipped from V and 11 bases from J, the junction kept 13 bases outside the gene matches. This CDR3 is 12 amino acids long. Here the CDR3 DNA reads TGTGCCACCTGGACCCATCGGTGGGAGAAACTCTTT. This codes for CATWTHRWEKLF.

This clone was seen more than once but under ten times. This chain uses TRGV8 with TRGJ1 or TRGJ2. TCRdb leaves out the J gene; it was filled in here by matching the DNA to germline. The CDR3 covers 12 residues. Germline CDR1 is VENAVY and CDR2 is YDSYNSRV. Losses at the gene ends were 6 bases for V and 8 bases for J; bases not matched to a gene: 10. The CDR3 DNA follows: TGTGCCACCTGGAAAATTATGGATAAGAAACTCTTT. It encodes CATWKIMDKKLF.

Concerning this clone: A junction end diverges from the germline sequence, so it may reflect a read error. The chain recombines TRGV3 with TRGJ1 or TRGJ2. Because TCRdb records no J gene, it was assigned here through a match of the DNA to germline. This CDR3 is built from 11 residues. Germline V gives CDR1 VTNTFY, CDR2 YDVSTARD (reference sequence). The CDR3 DNA reads TGTGCCGCCTGGGACAGCGATAAGAAACTCTTT. This gives the protein CAAWDSDKKLF.

The rearrangement joins TRGV3 to TRGJ1 or TRGJ2. The J gene is not listed in TCRdb, so it was assigned here from a DNA match to germline. Unmatched junction bases numbered 10, after V lost 0 bases and J lost 2 bases. Germline CDR1 VTNTFY, CDR2 YDVSTARD (reference sequence). This CDR3 region has 16 residues. The CDR3 DNA sequence: TGTGCCACCTGGGACAGGCCCGTTCTGGATTATTATAAGAAACTCTTT. This encodes CATWDRPVLDYYKKLF.